Following are 19 T cell receptor beta chains from one sample sequenced in a study of blood T cell repertoires in COVID-19. Some clones are missing from TCRdb's copy, which holds only in-frame ones; the method was immunoSEQ multiplex PCR. Of some 240,000 clones detected, approximately 86% appear once; the ten largest clones hold about 3.3%. Sample: PBMCs or T cells enriched from blood (not recorded which). The source is a woman aged 40 to 50 with acute COVID-19.

This chain joins TRBV5-1 and TRBJ2-7; 12 bases match TRBD2. Germline loops: CDR1 SGHRS, CDR2 YFSETQ. V was clipped by 5 bases and J by 3 bases; unmatched bases: 9. The CDR3 has 16 residues. CDR3 nucleotide sequence: TGCGCCAGCAGTCGACTAGCGGGAGTCCGGAGCTACGAGCAGTACTTC. It encodes CASSRLAGVRSYEQYF.

This chain links TRBV5-5 with TRBJ2-2; 8 nucleotides line up with TRBD1. The V gene's germline CDR1 is SGHKS and CDR2 YYEKEE (reference sequence). This CDR3 contains 16 residues. V shed 0 bases and J 4 bases; nucleotides not matched to a gene: 5. The CDR3 here is CASSLGQGPFTGELFF. CDR3 bases: TGTGCCAGCAGCTTGGGACAGGGGCCTTTCACCGGGGAGCTGTTTTTT.

The chain carries TRBV3-1 (or the pseudogene TRBV3-2) and TRBJ2-2, with D perhaps TRBD1 (5 bases). There are 17 residues in the CDR3. V lost 5 bases and J 2 bases, leaving 18 bases between the germline ends. Germline V gene lookup returns CDR1 LGHDT and CDR2 YNNKEL (reference sequence). The CDR3 loop reads CASSRSQGFQNTGELFF. The CDR3 bases are TGTGCCAGCAGCAGAAGTCAGGGTTTTCAAAACACCGGGGAGCTGTTTTTT.

The chain employs TRBV7-2 and TRBJ2-2; the match to TRBD1 covers 8 bases. Germline V CDR1 and CDR2: SGHTA, FQGNSA. The CDR3 contains 17 residues. V gave up 1 base and J gave up 4 bases; unmatched junction bases: 8. The CDR3 here is CASSLVSGGAGTGELFF. CDR3 nucleotide sequence: TGTGCCAGCAGCTTAGTGTCAGGGGGCGCCGGCACCGGGGAGCTGTTTTTT.

This clone was seen a single time. The chain links TRBV28 to TRBJ1-1, with D possibly TRBD1 on 5 matching bases. The CDR3 totals 11 residues. Trimming removed 6 bases from V and 8 bases from J, with 10 bases in between. Germline assignment: CDR1 MDHEN and CDR2 SYDVKM. CDR3 nucleotides: TGTGCCAGCAGGGGGCCTGAGGAAGCTTTCTTT. Translation: CASRGPEEAFF.

The V gene is TRBV25-1, the J gene TRBJ2-2; 7 bases align to TRBD2. Germline V gene sequence: CDR1 MGHDK, CDR2 SYGVNS. The CDR3 contains 13 residues. The ends lost 7 bases at V and 6 bases at J; junction bases unmatched: 5. As DNA, the CDR3 is TGTGCCAGCACTAGGGACTACGCCGGGGAGCTGTTTTTT. Protein sequence: CASTRDYAGELFF. Combining the CDR3 with reference TRBV25-1 and TRBJ2-2 gives the whole variable domain EADIYQTPRYLVIGTGKKITLECSQTMGHDKMYWYQQDPGMELHLIHYSYGVNSTEKGDLSSESTVSRIRTEHFPLTLESARPSHTSQYLCASTRDYAGELFFGEGSRLTVL.

The rearrangement joins TRBV25-1 to TRBJ1-6; 9 positions match TRBD1. Germline CDR1 MGHDK, CDR2 SYGVNS. Losses at the gene ends were 1 base for V and 7 bases for J; bases not matched to a gene: 2. This CDR3 is 15 amino acids long. The CDR3 nucleotides are TGTGCCAGCAGTGAATTGGGACAGGGAAATTCACCCCTCCACTTT. Translated: CASSELGQGNSPLHF. Variable domain in full (rest from reference TRBV25-1 and TRBJ1-6): EADIYQTPRYLVIGTGKKITLECSQTMGHDKMYWYQQDPGMELHLIHYSYGVNSTEKGDLSSESTVSRIRTEHFPLTLESARPSHTSQYLCASSELGQGNSPLHFGNGTRLTVT.

The genes are TRBV7-9 and TRBJ2-2; D not resolved. Germline assignment: CDR1 SEHNR and CDR2 FQNEAQ (reference sequence). CDR3 length: 16 residues. The V and J ends lost 8 bases and 1 base respectively, with 17 bases between them. The DNA for the CDR3 is TGTGCCAGCGGAAAGAGGCTGCAGCAGAACACCGGGGAGCTGTTTTTT. Translated, it gives CASGKRLQQNTGELFF.

V is TRBV27 and J is TRBJ1-5, with D unclear. This CDR3 has 13 amino acids. Germline-derived CDR1 and CDR2 are MNHEY and SMNVEV (reference sequence). V shed 5 bases and J shed 7 bases, with 12 bases lying between them. Here the CDR3 reads CASSPQAWQPQHF. The CDR3 nucleotides read TGTGCCAGCAGTCCTCAAGCCTGGCAGCCCCAGCATTTT.

This clone has more than one count but fewer than ten. The chain joins TRBV14 to TRBJ2-4, with TRBD2 matching 7 bases. In germline, CDR1 is SGHDN, CDR2 FVKESK. Unmatched junction bases numbered 8, after V lost 0 bases and J lost 15 bases. The CDR3 length is 13 residues. The CDR3 protein is CASSQDWGGSLYF. For the CDR3, the DNA is TGTGCCAGCAGCCAAGATTGGGGCGGGAGTCTGTACTTC.

The rearrangement links TRBV19 to TRBJ2-7, with a possible D match to TRBD2 (5 bases). The CDR3 spans 16 residues. CDR1 is LNHDA and CDR2 is SQIVND in the germline V gene (reference sequence). Trimming pared 3 bases from V and 0 bases from J, leaving 15 bases between. CDR3 protein: CASSMFAGGLSYEQYF. CDR3 DNA: TGTGCCAGTAGTATGTTCGCGGGCGGCCTCTCCTACGAGCAGTACTTC.

This chain joins TRBV4-2 and TRBJ1-2; the D is unclear. Germline lookup yields CDR1 LGHNA and CDR2 YNFKEQ. V gave up 3 bases and J gave up 2 bases, with 10 bases separating them. The CDR3 is 14 residues long. CDR3: CASSHQTTNYGYTF. The DNA of the CDR3 is TGTGCCAGCAGCCACCAAACAACGAACTATGGCTACACCTTC.

The V gene is TRBV7-9, the J gene TRBJ1-6, with no clear D. The CDR3 covers 14 residues. Trimming removed 5 bases from V and 4 bases from J, with 9 bases in between. CDR1 and CDR2 (germline): SEHNR, FQNEAQ (reference sequence). The CDR3: CASSPTDYNSPLHF. In DNA form, the CDR3 reads TGTGCCAGCAGCCCAACTGATTATAATTCACCCCTCCACTTT.

The V gene is TRBV14, the J gene TRBJ2-2; 10 bases map to TRBD2. Germline V gene data show CDR1 as SGHDN and CDR2 as FVKESK. The CDR3 runs 16 residues. The V and J ends lost 3 bases and 4 bases, in that order; junction bases with no gene match: 5. The CDR3 sequence: CASSHWTSGPTGELFF. The DNA for the CDR3 is TGTGCCAGCAGCCACTGGACTAGCGGACCCACCGGGGAGCTGTTTTTT.

The chain is built from TRBV5-1 and TRBJ2-1; TRBD2 might be the D (6 bases). Trimming cost V 3 bases and J 8 bases, with 15 bases left between them. There are 14 residues in the CDR3. Germline values: CDR1 SGHRS, CDR2 YFSETQ. The CDR3 region is CASSWDGEVHEQFF. The CDR3 nucleotides are TGCGCCAGCAGCTGGGACGGGGAGGTCCATGAGCAGTTCTTC.

This chain links TRBV27 with TRBJ1-1; 7 bases match TRBD1. Germline CDR1 reads MNHEY; CDR2 reads SMNVEV (reference sequence). J gave up 5 bases and V 2 bases, and 8 bases lay outside the gene matches. The CDR3 sequence is 15 residues long. CDR3 residues: CASSLRQGGWTEAFF. For the CDR3, the DNA is TGTGCCAGCAGTTTAAGACAGGGAGGTTGGACTGAAGCTTTCTTT.

This chain links TRBV5-4 with TRBJ2-7, with 9 bases aligning to TRBD1. The ends lost 5 bases at V and 1 base at J; junction bases unmatched: 7. Germline V lookup: CDR1 SGHNT, CDR2 YYREEE (reference sequence). This CDR3 region has 15 residues. CDR3 in DNA: TGTGCCAGCAGTTCGACCGGGACAGGGTCCTACGAGCAGTACTTC. It translates to CASSSTGTGSYEQYF.

The CDR3 DNA follows: TGCGCCAGCAGTCAGACTAGCGGGACCTTGGAGACCCAGTACTTC. As protein: CASSQTSGTLETQYF. The chain is built from TRBV5-1 and TRBJ2-5, with TRBD2 matching over 11 bases. The CDR3 has 15 amino acids. Germline V gene sequence: CDR1 SGHRS, CDR2 YFSETQ. Trimming at V came to 5 bases and at J to 5 bases, leaving 8 bases not matched to a gene.

This sequence joins TRBV12-3 or TRBV12-4 and TRBJ1-3, with a weak D call TRBD1 (6 bases). V was trimmed by 4 bases and J by 4 bases, leaving 8 bases between them. CDR3 size: 13 residues. CDR3 sequence: CASSWTVGNTIYF. In nucleotides, the CDR3 is TGTGCCAGCAGTTGGACAGTGGGAAACACCATATATTTT.